This T cell receptor (beta chain) was retrieved from a study of T cells in Graves' hyperthyroidism and ophthalmopathy (dated by TCRdb to the late 2010s). About the full investigation: Peripheral blood was sampled at the time of initial diagnosis, prior to any treatment. TCR V-J signatures able to tell the groups apart were searched for in a discovery cohort of more than 90 patients, of whom 43 had Graves' ophthalmopathy and roughly 58 had stable Graves' hyperthyroidism. An independent validation cohort of around 19 hyperthyroidism patients and about 16 patients who later progressed to ophthalmopathy tested prospective prediction of ophthalmopathy. For training and testing, the 100 or so patients in the discovery cohort were randomly divided in a 7:3 ratio. In addition, the study compared T-cell repertoires in thyroid tissue and in blood from about six Graves' hyperthyroidism patients. After sampling, hyperthyroidism patients received methimazole starting at 30 mg daily, and ophthalmopathy patients received high-dose intravenous methylprednisolone. The paper reports TCR Vbeta CDR3 sequencing of roughly 140 peripheral blood samples: 43 ophthalmopathy, about 75 hyperthyroidism and 17 progressor patients. Summary of the overall study and its limitations: Blood samples also contained most of the expanded thyroid clonotypes (frequency above 0.001), which suggests that blood repertoires may reflect thyroid immune responses. Sample size was not statistically predetermined, and investigators were not blinded to group allocation. A model built on a 13 V-J signature distinguished ophthalmopathy from stable hyperthyroidism, reaching 85% to 90% sensitivity and 81.08% specificity in cross-validation and 80%/75% in testing. During validation, the model predicted progression to ophthalmopathy a median of approximately 7 months ahead of onset, with roughly 65% sensitivity and 72.22% specificity.

This clonotype was seen a few times. Its antigen is currently not known. No qualities accompany the bases; no much larger clone lies one base away. Graves' hyperthyroidism was defined as stable when no progression to ophthalmopathy occurred over 18 months of follow-up. The hyperthyroidism patients were between 18 and 65 years old and newly diagnosed, with a disease duration of less than 2 months. Exclusion was applied to patients with uncontrolled infections, other autoimmune diseases, pregnancy or lactation. Diagnoses relied on clinical symptoms, serum thyroxine and TRAb, thyroid ultrasound and orbital computed tomography. PBMCs were separated from 7.5 to 10 ml of fresh peripheral blood using Ficoll-Paque density gradient centrifugation. Trizol reagent was used to extract total RNA, and RNA quality was then checked on an Agilent 2100 Bioanalyzer. Amplification of TCR beta CDR3 regions was carried out from RNA transcripts. The first round of RT-PCR for the TCR CDR3 was performed with the HTBI primer set and the Qiagen OneStep RT-PCR kit. The libraries were constructed in a second round of multiplex PCR and then size-selected and purified. The libraries were sequenced on an Illumina HiSeq2000 using paired-end 100 bp reads. The original pipeline was this. SOAPnuke was used to process the raw data, throwing out any read that contained adapters or uncalled bases, had a mean Phred below 15, or lacked an exact constant-primer or identifier match. High-quality paired reads were merged with COPE v1.2.5, and unique nucleotide sequences were defined as clonotypes. MiTCR v1.1 was used to align clonotypes to the IMGT TRBV, TRBD and TRBJ reference segments. Analysis was restricted to V-J combinations with a frequency above 0.0001, which covered approximately 99% of repertoires. A TCS score was defined as the ratio of F50 (clonal expansion) to E x V (chaos), with BLOSUM62-based TCRdist applied between CDR3 peptides within each V-J. Welch's t-statistics and random forest reduced fewer than 550 V-J features to fewer than 15, which were used in a naive Bayes classifier (R e1071). The public reads were quality trimmed at Q25 with fastp and then assembled into clones with MiXCR by TCRdb, keeping productive beta chains. Under each unique CDR3 protein, matching rows form one entry showing the most common genes and DNA. Clone size and V and J calls follow TCRdb, not the original study. The sample profile shows about 700,000 distinct CDR3 sequences; 12% to 15% of them were found once. Roughly 10% of the sample is in the top ten clones.

The material sequenced was blood. The origin of this receptor is a woman aged 18 to 35 with Graves' hyperthyroidism.

The CDR3 protein is CASSDPGQVAGEQYF. The nucleotides read TGCGCCAGCAGTGATCCAGGACAGGTAGCTGGCGAGCAGTACTTC. The chain uses TRBV10-2 and TRBJ2-7, with TRBD1 matching 7 junction bases. The CDR3, cysteine through phenylalanine, is 15 amino acids long. Only the CDR3 DNA is retained, 45 bases long and in frame from the first base. Here V drops 3 bases and J drops 6 bases, and the junction holds 11 bases not matched to any gene. The germline V gene provides CDR1 WSHSY and CDR2 SAAADI.